This is a list of T cell receptor beta chains from one sample in a study of shared clonotypes between healthy human individuals. Clones were sequenced by immunoSEQ multiplex PCR, and TCRdb holds only the in-frame ones, with some missing. The sample holds 1.5 million to 2.5 million clones, less than 95% seen once. Material: naive CD8+ T cells sorted from blood. The receptors were sampled from a young man in good health. Each CDR3 is given with its conserved first and last residue. Fields, in order: clone size, V gene, J gene, D gene, CDR3 DNA, CDR3 protein. The D gene is left open where the match is weak. Clone sizes are given selectively: once, few, many, or a class where the clone is expanded.

clone_size: .
v_call: TRBV7-6
j_call: TRBJ2-7
d_call: .
cdr3_nt: TGTGCCAGCAGCTTAGGCACACATAGCACCTACGAGCAGTACTTC
cdr3_aa: CASSLGTHSTYEQYF

clone_size: .
v_call: TRBV2
j_call: TRBJ2-7
d_call: TRBD2
cdr3_nt: TGTGCCAGCAGTGAAGTGGTGTTGGGAGGGGATTACGAGCAGTACTTC
cdr3_aa: CASSEVVLGGDYEQYF

clone_size: .
v_call: TRBV7-6
j_call: TRBJ2-7
d_call: .
cdr3_nt: TGTGCCAGCAGCTTAACCCGGGACGGCTACGAGCAGTACTTC
cdr3_aa: CASSLTRDGYEQYF

clone_size: .
v_call: TRBV4-1
j_call: TRBJ2-2
d_call: TRBD2
cdr3_nt: TGCGCCAGCAGCCAAGTGCTAGCGGGGTCCACCGGGGAGCTGTTTTTT
cdr3_aa: CASSQVLAGSTGELFF

clone_size: .
v_call: TRBV19
j_call: TRBJ2-7
d_call: TRBD2
cdr3_nt: TGTGCCAGTAGTATGGTCGCTAGCGGGTACGGAGACGAGCAGTACTTC
cdr3_aa: CASSMVASGYGDEQYF

clone_size: .
v_call: TRBV30
j_call: TRBJ1-6
d_call: TRBD1
cdr3_nt: TGTGCCTGGAGTACGGGACAGGGATATTCACCCCTCCACTTT
cdr3_aa: CAWSTGQGYSPLHF

clone_size: few
v_call: TRBV4-1
j_call: TRBJ2-7
d_call: TRBD1
cdr3_nt: TGCGCCAGCAGCCCACCCACCGGGACAGGGGACTACGAGCAGTACTTC
cdr3_aa: CASSPPTGTGDYEQYF

clone_size: .
v_call: TRBV11-2
j_call: TRBJ2-7
d_call: TRBD1
cdr3_nt: TGTGCCAGCAGCATTCCCGGGACAGGGGGGAACGAGCAGTACTTC
cdr3_aa: CASSIPGTGGNEQYF

clone_size: .
v_call: TRBV29-1
j_call: TRBJ2-5
d_call: TRBD1
cdr3_nt: TGCAGCGTTGTTTGGTATAGCGAGCAGGGGGCCCAGTACTTC
cdr3_aa: CSVVWYSEQGAQYF

clone_size: .
v_call: TRBV10-3
j_call: TRBJ2-1
d_call: .
cdr3_nt: TGTGCCATTGGGGGACTGGAAATCGATGAGCAGTTCTTC
cdr3_aa: CAIGGLEIDEQFF

clone_size: .
v_call: TRBV9
j_call: TRBJ2-3
d_call: .
cdr3_nt: TGTGCCAGCAGCGAACCTCCGGGGGGCAGCGACACAGATACGCAGTATTTT
cdr3_aa: CASSEPPGGSDTDTQYF